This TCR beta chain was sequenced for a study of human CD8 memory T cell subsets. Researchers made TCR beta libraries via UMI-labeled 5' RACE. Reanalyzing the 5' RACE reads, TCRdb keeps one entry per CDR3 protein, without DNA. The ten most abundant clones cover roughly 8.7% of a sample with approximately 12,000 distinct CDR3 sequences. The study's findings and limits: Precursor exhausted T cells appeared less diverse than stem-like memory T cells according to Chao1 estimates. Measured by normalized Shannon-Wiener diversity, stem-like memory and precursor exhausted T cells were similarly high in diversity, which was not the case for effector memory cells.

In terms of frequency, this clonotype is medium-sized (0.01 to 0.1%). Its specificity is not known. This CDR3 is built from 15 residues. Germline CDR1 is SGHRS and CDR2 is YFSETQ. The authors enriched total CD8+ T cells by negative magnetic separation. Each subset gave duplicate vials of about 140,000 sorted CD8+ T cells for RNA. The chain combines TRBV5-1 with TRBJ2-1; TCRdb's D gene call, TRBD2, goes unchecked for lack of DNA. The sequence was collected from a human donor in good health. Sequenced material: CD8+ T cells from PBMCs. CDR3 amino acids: CASSMSGRGVDEQFF. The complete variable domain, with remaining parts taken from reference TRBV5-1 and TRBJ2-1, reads KAGVTQTPRYLIKTRGQQVTLSCSPISGHRSVSWYQQTPGQGLQFLFEYFSETQRNKGNFPGRFSGRQFSNSRSEMNVSTLELGDSALYLCASSMSGRGVDEQFFGPGTRLTVL.